This record covers a single T cell receptor beta chain. Its cognate antigen has yet to be identified. No base quality values were provided; no much bigger clone lies one nucleotide off. Whole blood was collected in K2EDTA tubes by collaborating institutions according to the institutions' own protocols. For TCRbeta analysis, collaborators shipped samples in one of three forms: frozen whole blood, isolated PBMCs, or DNA extracted from either of those sample types. The data belong to a study of blood T cell repertoires in COVID-19 (dated by TCRdb to about 2020). About the study as a whole: Collaborator samples came from the United States, Italy and Spain and covered acute and convalescent phases of COVID-19. The prospective study material was composed of cDNA or gDNA derived from T cells, B-cell-depleted T cells, or PBMCs. Subjects who had been exposed to COVID-19, were actively infected with it, or had recovered from it provided the deeply sampled blood TCRbeta repertoires that made up the dataset. The repertoires were released in a freely available public database meant as a resource for research on the immune response to SARS-CoV-2. Samples came from the ongoing ImmuneRACE study (first 160 participants) plus 1,254 subjects from 6 global collaborators. A de-identified subject ID, COVID-19 status, age in years and sex were almost always included in the sample metadata. HLA class I and class II types, where available, came from metadata supplied by the sample provider rather than from assay-based typing. Results the study describes overall, beyond this receptor: Clinical and demographic metadata were provided uncurated, with the amount varying by source and participant.

TCRbeta CDR3 regions were amplified from genomic DNA using the immunoSEQ Assay, a bias-controlled multiplex PCR. Concerning the study's data processing: Nucleated cell counts per sample were estimated from amplification of reference gene primers within the assay. To quantify the absolute abundance of each unique TCRbeta CDR3 rearrangement, sequence reads were collapsed and filtered. For each sample, productive Simpson clonality was calculated as the square root of Simpson's diversity index across productive rearrangements. As stored in TCRdb, this immuneACCESS dataset retains in-frame rearrangements with V and J assigned. A fraction of the clones does not appear; measured against another copy, unresolved V genes explain less than half of the discrepancy, and the remainder lacks a known reason. The DNA gave D and trimming, while V, J and clone size come from that table. This sample comprises around 50,000 clones, approximately 80% of them detected only once. 15% to 20% of the sample rests with the top ten.

This sequence was found in a human donor with active or convalescent COVID-19. The donor label of this sample is uncertain. The sequencing input was peripheral blood.

The base sequence is TGTGCCATCAGTGGTAGACAGTATAACTATGGCTACACCTTC. Its translation reads: CAISGRQYNYGYTF. The rearranged segments are TRBV10-3 and TRBJ1-2; the D gene is perhaps TRBD1, on 5 matching bases. V gives up 4 bases and J gives up 1 base, and the segment between their germline ends measures 10 bases. The CDR3 goes from the cysteine to the phenylalanine over 14 residues. Of the read, only the CDR3 DNA is kept; its 42 bases are in frame from base 1. Via the germline V gene, CDR1 is ENHRY and CDR2 SYGVKD.